The subject of this entry is one TCR beta chain. This sample is part of a study of blood T cell repertoires in COVID-19. Study as a whole: COVID-19 samples collected from the United States, Italy and Spain covered acute and convalescent phases. T cells, B-cell-depleted T cells, or PBMCs supplied cDNA or gDNA.

In the authors' workflow: Counts of nucleated cells, estimated from reference gene primer amplification, were obtained. Method: immunoSEQ multiplex PCR; TCRdb's copy keeps in-frame clones and lacks some. D and trimming were read from the DNA, whereas the V and J calls and clone size are those reported in that table. The data show about 250,000 clones, around 88% seen once. The CDR3 is 14 residues long. V lost 6 bases to trimming and J lost 4 bases; unmatched junction nucleotides: 6. CDR1 is MDHEN, CDR2 SYDVKM, per germline. The receptor's source is an elderly man with acute or convalescent COVID-19. The material sequenced was peripheral blood. The genes are TRBV28 and TRBJ1-2; 9 nucleotides agree with TRBD1. The CDR3 bases are TGTGCCAGCAGACCGACAGGGGGGAGCTATGGCTACACCTTC. Amino acids: CASRPTGGSYGYTF.